The TCR beta chain described here comes from a study of T cells after posttransplantation cyclophosphamide. Study-wide findings and caveats: Skin or GI-infiltrating T cells shared few TRB sequences with blood. TRB clonality was highly associated with recipient CMV seropositivity and reactivation.

The assay was immunoSEQ multiplex PCR, and TCRdb's table has in-frame clones only and misses some. The sample includes 35,000 to 50,000 clones, around 91% of them seen just once. Treatment was busulfan-fludarabine conditioning, a marrow graft, and cyclophosphamide on days +3 and +4. Comment on this clone: Its antigen is currently unknown.

Germline V gene data show CDR1 as LNHNV and CDR2 as YYDKDF (reference sequence). The CDR3 covers 15 residues. Trimming took 0 bases from V and 2 from J, leaving 10 bases between them. The clonotype originates from a male patient aged 55 to 69 who received an allogeneic stem cell transplant from a related donor and was CMV-positive. Some of these T cells may belong to the graft donor. Here the sequenced sample was PBMCs, taken about 60 days after allogeneic stem cell transplant with posttransplant cyclophosphamide. The genes are TRBV15 and TRBJ2-5, with D maybe TRBD1 (5 bases). As DNA, the CDR3 is TGTGCCACCAGCAGAGACTTGGACACTCAAGAGACCCAGTACTTC. Its translation: CATSRDLDTQETQYF. The entire variable domain, with the rest obtained from reference TRBV15 and TRBJ2-5, is as follows: DAMVIQNPRYQVTQFGKPVTLSCSQTLNHNVMYWYQQKSSQAPKLLFHYYDKDFNNEADTPDNFQSRRPNTSFCFLDIRSPGLGDTAMYLCATSRDLDTQETQYFGPGTRLLVL.